Sequencing of this T cell receptor (beta chain) was carried out in a study of monozygotic twins with inflammatory bowel disease. The CDR3 covers 17 residues. Germline V CDR1 and CDR2: SGHRS, YFSETQ. TCRdb reprocessed the 5' RACE reads and keeps a single row for each CDR3 protein, giving no DNA. Across 200,000 to 250,000 distinct CDR3 sequences, the top ten clones capture 7.5% to 8% of the sample. This chain links TRBV5-1 with TRBJ1-2; the D call of TRBD1 rests on TCRdb alone, since no DNA is present to check it. The sequencing sample was made of blood. This TCR was recovered from a human donor with ulcerative colitis or Crohn's disease, or a healthy co-twin of an affected twin (not recorded which). The CDR3 reads CASSFVTGSGGGKGYTF.